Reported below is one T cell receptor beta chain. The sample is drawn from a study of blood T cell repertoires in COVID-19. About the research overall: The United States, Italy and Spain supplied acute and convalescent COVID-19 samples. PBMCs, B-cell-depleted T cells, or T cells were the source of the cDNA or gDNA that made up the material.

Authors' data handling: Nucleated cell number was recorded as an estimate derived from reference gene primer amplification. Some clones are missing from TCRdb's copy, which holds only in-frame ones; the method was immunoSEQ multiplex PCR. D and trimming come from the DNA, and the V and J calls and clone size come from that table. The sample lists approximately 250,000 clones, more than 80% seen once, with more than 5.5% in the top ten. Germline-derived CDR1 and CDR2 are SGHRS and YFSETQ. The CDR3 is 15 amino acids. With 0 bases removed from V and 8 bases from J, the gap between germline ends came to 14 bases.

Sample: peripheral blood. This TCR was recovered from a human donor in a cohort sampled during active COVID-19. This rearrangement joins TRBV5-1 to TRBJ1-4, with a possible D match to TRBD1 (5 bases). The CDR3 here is CASSLESRVGEKLFF. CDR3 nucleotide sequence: TGCGCCAGCAGCTTGGAGAGCAGGGTGGGAGAAAAACTGTTTTTT.